Listed here are 8 T cell receptor beta chains from one sample, sequenced in a study of blood T cell dynamics during melanoma immunotherapy (dated by TCRdb to between 2020 and 2021). To prepare the library, the immunoSEQ multiplex PCR assay was applied. Held by TCRdb, this immuneACCESS table contains in-frame sequences only and omits some clones. Under half of the omission traces to an unresolved V gene where checked; the cause of the rest is unknown. For this sample there are fewer than 9,500 clones; over 75% appear just once. 5% to 5.5% of the sample lies in the top ten. In the paper's terms, the time point label means: week 3, after first cycle of checkpoint inhibitor. The material was blood, obtained from a patient treated with checkpoint blockade. These receptors were obtained from a human donor with melanoma.

The gene calls are TRBV10-1 and TRBJ2-7; D is unclear. Looked up from germline, CDR1 is WNHNN and CDR2 is SYGVQD (reference sequence). The CDR3 consists of 13 residues. Between the trimmed V and J ends, which lost 5 bases and 1 base, there was a span of 9 bases. The DNA for the CDR3 is TGCGCCAGCAGTTGGACCGGATCCTACGAGCAGTACTTC. Its protein product is CASSWTGSYEQYF.

The chain employs TRBV2 and TRBJ2-7, with TRBD2 identical over 9 bases. CDR1 and CDR2 from the germline V gene are SNHLY and FYNNEI. This CDR3 is built from 14 residues. The trim removed 6 bases at V and 3 bases at J, leaving 6 bases unmatched. CDR3 bases: TGTGCCAGCAGCCCCAAAGCGGGGGGCTACGAGCAGTACTTC. It is translated as CASSPKAGGYEQYF.

The chain joins TRBV18 to TRBJ2-7; TRBD1 is a possible D gene (8 bases). From germline, CDR1 is KGHSH and CDR2 LQKENI. V gave up 4 bases and J gave up 2 bases, with 15 bases separating them. This CDR3 contains 15 residues. For the CDR3, the DNA is TGTGCCAGCTCACTGGGGGGGACAGGAGCCTACGAGCAGTACTTC. Translating gives CASSLGGTGAYEQYF. Together with reference TRBV18 and TRBJ2-7, the CDR3 gives the full variable domain: NAGVMQNPRHLVRRRGQEARLRCSPMKGHSHVYWYRQLPEEGLKFMVYLQKENIIDESGMPKERFSAEFPKEGPSILRIQQVVRGDSAAYFCASSLGGTGAYEQYFGPGTRLTVT.

This sequence joins TRBV9 and TRBJ1-1; no reliable D call. The V gene lost 0 bases and the J gene lost 1 base, with 19 bases spanning the gap. Germline V CDR1 and CDR2: SGDLS, YYNGEE. CDR3 length: 18 residues. CDR3 sequence (DNA): TGTGCCAGCAGCGTAGCTACGGCAGAGGGTGTTGGGAACACTGAAGCTTTCTTT. Residues: CASSVATAEGVGNTEAFF.

The genes are TRBV6-6 and TRBJ2-7, with 15 bases identical to TRBD2. The CDR3 totals 14 residues. With 4 bases clipped from V and 6 bases from J, the junction kept 1 base outside the gene matches. Germline lookup yields CDR1 MNHNY and CDR2 SVGAGI (reference sequence). CDR3 protein: CASSWTSGRAEQYV. The CDR3 region has the DNA TGTGCCAGCAGTTGGACTAGCGGGAGGGCCGAGCAGTACGTC.

J is TRBJ1-2 and V is TRBV6-5; 9 nucleotides agree with TRBD1. With 9 bases clipped from V and 8 bases from J, the junction kept 13 bases outside the gene matches. Germline V gives CDR1 MNHEY, CDR2 SVGAGI. The CDR3 covers 14 residues. CDR3 in DNA: TGTGCCAGTCAGCAGCGTTGGACAGGGGAGGGCTACACCTTC. Translation gives CASQQRWTGEGYTF.

The V and J genes are TRBV7-8 and TRBJ1-1; 7 nucleotides match TRBD1. This CDR3 has 13 amino acids. V gave up 3 bases and J gave up 10 bases; unmatched junction bases: 8. Germline values: CDR1 SGHVS, CDR2 FQNEAQ. The CDR3 nucleotides read TGTGCCAGCAGCTTGGGGGGACAGTGGAGAGCTTTCTTT. This gives the protein CASSLGGQWRAFF.

This chain uses TRBV10-1 with TRBJ1-5; 10 positions match TRBD1. This CDR3 has 15 amino acids. Trimming took 6 bases from V and 3 from J; bases not matched to a gene: 5. CDR1 is WNHNN, CDR2 SYGVQD, per germline (reference sequence). The CDR3 DNA is TGCGCCAGCAGCGAGACAGGGGGCTTCAATCAGCCCCAGCATTTT. This sequence encodes CASSETGGFNQPQHF.